This T cell receptor (beta chain) came from a study of PD-1 blockade in mismatch repair-deficient tumors. Study details: Patients had 11 to 13 mismatch repair-deficient cancer types and were previously treated and progressing.

PCR or immunohistochemistry showed mismatch repair deficiency in every enrolled patient. Data came from immunoSEQ multiplex PCR; TCRdb stores just in-frame clones and leaves some out. The sample comprises some 120,000 clones, 70% to 90% of which are singletons, and roughly 13% rests with the top ten. The specimen was peripheral blood, collected 44 weeks after starting pembrolizumab. The clonotype comes from an adult with mismatch repair-deficient cancer.

The CDR3 region has the DNA TGCGCCAGCAGCCCCCAGACTGGGACAGTAAAAGAGACCCAGTACTTC. Translated: CASSPQTGTVKETQYF. The chain joins TRBV4-1 to TRBJ2-5; TRBD1 matches 7 bases. Per the germline V gene, CDR1 is MGHRA and CDR2 is YSYEKL. The CDR3 runs 16 residues. Trimming removed 4 bases from V and 3 bases from J; junction bases left unmatched: 11.